This T cell receptor (beta chain) was found in a study of CD8+CD57+ T cells in acquired aplastic anemia. Profiling of TCR beta VDJ combinations and CDR3 sequences used genomic DNA as template. TCRdb analysed the reads with MiXCR anew, one entry per CDR3 protein. The sample includes 300,000 or so distinct CDR3 sequences, roughly 50% of them seen just once. Germline CDR1 reads SGHRS; CDR2 reads YFSETQ. V was clipped by 0 bases and J by 4 bases; unmatched bases: 4. The CDR3 contains 15 residues. This TCR came from a human donor with severe aplastic anemia or a healthy control (not recorded which). The chain is built from TRBV5-1 and TRBJ2-5; TRBD1 aligns across 9 bases. Sequencing was done on a sample of sorted CD4+, CD8+, or CD8+CD57+ T cells (not recorded which) from PBMCs. This CDR3 reads CASSLGGDRVETQYF. The CDR3, as DNA: TGCGCCAGCAGCTTGGGTGGGGACAGGGTAGAGACCCAGTACTTC.